This T cell receptor (beta chain) was sequenced during a study of siplizumab effects on memory and regulatory T cells. Findings and caveats of the study: The alloresponse seemed to draw substantially on naive T cells, which appeared more diverse than memory cells.

Trimming left V 4 bases short and J 2 bases short, with 10 bases between. This CDR3 has 14 amino acids. Germline loops: CDR1 SGHKS, CDR2 YYEKEE (reference sequence). Worth noting for this clone: As yet, its antigen is unknown.

Where three donor pairs were concerned, the unstimulated naive, memory, effector memory and TEMRA subsets underwent sequencing. Roughly 10^5 TCR templates underwent assay in each sample. The method was immunoSEQ multiplex PCR; TCRdb's version includes in-frame clones alone and lacks a portion of them. This table has 6,000 to 6,500 clones, just over 60% appearing once. This TCR was recovered from a human donor in good health. The gene calls are TRBV5-5 and TRBJ1-5, with D possibly being TRBD1 (6 bases). Input material: effector memory CD8+ T cells sorted from blood. Sample subset: unstimulated CD8+ effector memory T cells. The CDR3 DNA reads TGTGCCAGCAGCCACGAGGGGGGCAATCAGCCCCAGCATTTT. It codes for CASSHEGGNQPQHF.